This TCR beta chain stems from a study of T cell responses to AZD1222 COVID-19 vaccine. The method was immunoSEQ multiplex PCR; TCRdb's version includes in-frame clones alone and lacks a portion of them. Among approximately 50,000 clones listed, 80% to 90% were seen once. V lost 1 base, J lost 6 bases, and 10 bases lay in between. The CDR3 totals 14 residues. Germline V gives CDR1 SGHTA, CDR2 FQGNSA. V gene TRBV7-2 combines with J gene TRBJ2-1; D remains ambiguous. The TCR comes from an adult who received the AZD1222 COVID-19 vaccine. Specimen: peripheral blood, collected 28 days after the second AZD1222 dose. The DNA for the CDR3 is TGTGCCAGCAGCTTAGATGCTATTATCAATGAGCAGTTCTTC. Its protein is CASSLDAIINEQFF. Full variable domain (rest looked up from reference TRBV7-2 and TRBJ2-1): GAGVSQSPSNKVTEKGKDVELRCDPISGHTALYWYRQSLGQGLEFLIYFQGNSAPDKSGLPSDRFSAERTGGSVSTLTIQRTQQEDSAVYLCASSLDAIINEQFFGPGTRLTVL.